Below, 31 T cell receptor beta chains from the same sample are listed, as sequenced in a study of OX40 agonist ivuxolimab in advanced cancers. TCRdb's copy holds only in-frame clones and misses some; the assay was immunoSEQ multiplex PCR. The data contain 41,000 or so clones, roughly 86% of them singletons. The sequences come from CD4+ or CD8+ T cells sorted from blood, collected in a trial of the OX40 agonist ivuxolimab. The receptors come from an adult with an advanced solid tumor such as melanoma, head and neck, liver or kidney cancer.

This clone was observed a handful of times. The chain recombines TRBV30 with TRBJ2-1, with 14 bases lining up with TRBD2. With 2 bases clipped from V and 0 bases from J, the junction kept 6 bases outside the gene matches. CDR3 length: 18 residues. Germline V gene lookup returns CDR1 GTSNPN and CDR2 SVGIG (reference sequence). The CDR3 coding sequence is TGTGCCTGGAGTCCCGTGGGACTAGCGGGAGTCTCCTACAATGAGCAGTTCTTC. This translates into CAWSPVGLAGVSYNEQFF.

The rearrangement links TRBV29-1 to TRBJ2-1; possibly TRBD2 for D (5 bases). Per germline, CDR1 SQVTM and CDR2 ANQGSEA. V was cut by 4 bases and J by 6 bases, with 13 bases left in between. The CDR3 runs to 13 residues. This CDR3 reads CSVAGPSGNEQFF. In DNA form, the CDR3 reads TGCAGCGTTGCCGGACCCAGCGGCAATGAGCAGTTCTTC.

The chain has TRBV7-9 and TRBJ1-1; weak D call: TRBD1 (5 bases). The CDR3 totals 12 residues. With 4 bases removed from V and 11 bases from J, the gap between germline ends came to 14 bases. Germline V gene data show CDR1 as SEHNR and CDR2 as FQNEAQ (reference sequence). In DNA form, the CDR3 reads TGTGCCAGCAGCTGGGGCCAGACGGGCGCTTTCTTT. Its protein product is CASSWGQTGAFF.

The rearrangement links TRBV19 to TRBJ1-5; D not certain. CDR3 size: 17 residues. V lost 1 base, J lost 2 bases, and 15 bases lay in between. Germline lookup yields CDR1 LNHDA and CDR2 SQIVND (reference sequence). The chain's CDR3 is CASSIAVGRLGNQPQHF. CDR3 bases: TGTGCCAGTAGTATAGCCGTCGGTCGATTGGGCAATCAGCCCCAGCATTTT.

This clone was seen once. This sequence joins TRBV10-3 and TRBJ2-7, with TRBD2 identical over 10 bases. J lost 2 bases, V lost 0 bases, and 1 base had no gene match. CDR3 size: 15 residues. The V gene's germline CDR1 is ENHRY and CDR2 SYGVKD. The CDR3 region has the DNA TGTGCCATCAGTGAGTCAAGCGGGAGGGCCTACGAGCAGTACTTC. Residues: CAISESSGRAYEQYF.

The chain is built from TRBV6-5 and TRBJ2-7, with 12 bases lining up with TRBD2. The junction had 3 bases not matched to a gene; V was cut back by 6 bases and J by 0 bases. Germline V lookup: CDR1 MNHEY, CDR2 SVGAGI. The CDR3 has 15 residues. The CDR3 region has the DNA TGTGCCAGCAGACAGACTAGCGGGAGCTCCTACGAGCAGTACTTC. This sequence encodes CASRQTSGSSYEQYF.

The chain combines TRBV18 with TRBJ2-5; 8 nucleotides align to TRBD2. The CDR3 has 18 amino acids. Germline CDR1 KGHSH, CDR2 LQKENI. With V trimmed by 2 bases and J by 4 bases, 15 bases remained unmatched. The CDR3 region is CASSPRAPGGEGGETQYF. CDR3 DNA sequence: TGTGCCAGCTCACCAAGGGCGCCGGGAGGGGAAGGAGGAGAGACCCAGTACTTC. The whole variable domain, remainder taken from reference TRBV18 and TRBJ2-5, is NAGVMQNPRHLVRRRGQEARLRCSPMKGHSHVYWYRQLPEEGLKFMVYLQKENIIDESGMPKERFSAEFPKEGPSILRIQQVVRGDSAAYFCASSPRAPGGEGGETQYFGPGTRLLVL.

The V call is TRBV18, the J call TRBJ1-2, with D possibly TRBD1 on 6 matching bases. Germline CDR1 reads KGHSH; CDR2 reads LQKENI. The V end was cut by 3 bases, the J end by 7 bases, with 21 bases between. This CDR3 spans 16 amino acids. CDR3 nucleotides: TGTGCCAGCTCACCTCGATGGGGGGCAGAGCAGGGTGGCTACACCTTC. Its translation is CASSPRWGAEQGGYTF.

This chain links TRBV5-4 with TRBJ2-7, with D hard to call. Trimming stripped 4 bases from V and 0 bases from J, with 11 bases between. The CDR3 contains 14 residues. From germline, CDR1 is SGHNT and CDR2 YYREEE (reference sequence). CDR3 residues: CASSAGGHSYEQYF. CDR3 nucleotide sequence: TGTGCCAGCAGCGCCGGCGGTCACTCCTACGAGCAGTACTTC.

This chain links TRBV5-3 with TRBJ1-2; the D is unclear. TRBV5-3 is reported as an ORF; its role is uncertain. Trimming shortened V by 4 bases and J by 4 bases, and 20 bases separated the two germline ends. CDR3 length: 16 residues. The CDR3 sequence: CARSPSREVLGYGYTF. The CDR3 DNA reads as TGTGCCAGAAGCCCCTCCCGGGAGGTTCTGGGCTATGGCTACACCTTC.

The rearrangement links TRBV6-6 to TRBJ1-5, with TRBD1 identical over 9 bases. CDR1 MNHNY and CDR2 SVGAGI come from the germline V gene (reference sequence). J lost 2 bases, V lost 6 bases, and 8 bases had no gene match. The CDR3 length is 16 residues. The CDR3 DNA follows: TGTGCCAGCAGCCCGGGACAGGGAATTGGCAATCAGCCCCAGCATTTT. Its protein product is CASSPGQGIGNQPQHF.

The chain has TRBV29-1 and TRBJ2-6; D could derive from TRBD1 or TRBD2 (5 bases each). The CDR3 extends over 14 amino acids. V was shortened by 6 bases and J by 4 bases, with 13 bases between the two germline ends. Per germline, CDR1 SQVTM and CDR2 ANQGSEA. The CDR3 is CSVTGGAGANVLTF. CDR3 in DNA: TGCAGCGTCACTGGGGGAGCCGGGGCCAACGTCCTGACTTTC. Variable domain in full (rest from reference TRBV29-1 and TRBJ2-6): SAVISQKPSRDICQRGTSLTIQCQVDSQVTMMFWYRQQPGQSLTLIATANQGSEATYESGFVIDKFPISRPNLTFSTLTVSNMSPEDSSIYLCSVTGGAGANVLTFGAGSRLTVL.

In nucleotides, the CDR3 is TGTGCCAGCAGCCAGGGGGATATAGCGGGAGGGGAGGATGAGCAGTTCTTC. It specifies CASSQGDIAGGEDEQFF. J is TRBJ2-1 and V is TRBV4-2; 11 nucleotides line up with TRBD2. CDR1 and CDR2 from the germline V gene are LGHNA and YNFKEQ. The CDR3 consists of 17 residues. V trimming: 3 bases; J trimming: 8 bases; junction bases outside the gene matches: 12.

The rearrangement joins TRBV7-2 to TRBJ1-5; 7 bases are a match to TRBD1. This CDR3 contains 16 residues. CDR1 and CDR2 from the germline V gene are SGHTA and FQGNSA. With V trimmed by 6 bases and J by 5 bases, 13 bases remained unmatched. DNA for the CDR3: TGTGCCAGCAGTCATACGGCGGGACAGTATCATCAGCCCCAGCATTTT. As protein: CASSHTAGQYHQPQHF.

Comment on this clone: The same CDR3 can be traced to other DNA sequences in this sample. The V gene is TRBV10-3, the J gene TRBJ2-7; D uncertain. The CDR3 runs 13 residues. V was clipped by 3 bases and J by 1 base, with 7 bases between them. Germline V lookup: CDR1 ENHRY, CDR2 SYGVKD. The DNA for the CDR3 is TGTGCCATCAGTGACCGAATATCCTACGAGCAGTACTTC. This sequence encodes CAISDRISYEQYF.

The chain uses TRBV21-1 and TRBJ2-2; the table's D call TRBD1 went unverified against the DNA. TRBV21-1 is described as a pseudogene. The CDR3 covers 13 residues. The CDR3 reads CARGTGDTGELFF. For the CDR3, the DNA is TGTGCCAGGGGGACAGGGGATACCGGGGAGCTGTTTTTT.

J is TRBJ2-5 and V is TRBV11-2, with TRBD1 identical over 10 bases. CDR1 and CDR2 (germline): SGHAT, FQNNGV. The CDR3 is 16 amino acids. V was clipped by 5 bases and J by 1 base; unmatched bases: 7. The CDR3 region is CASSTGTGAFQETQYF. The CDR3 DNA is TGTGCCAGCAGCACGGGGACAGGGGCGTTCCAAGAGACCCAGTACTTC.

The CDR3 DNA reads as TGTGCCAGCAGCGAACCTACTAGCGGACCTATTCACCCCCCGTTCTTC. Translated: CASSEPTSGPIHPPFF. The chain couples TRBV7-9 to TRBJ2-1; 8 nucleotides agree with TRBD2. The CDR3 has 16 amino acids. Germline V gene data show CDR1 as SEHNR and CDR2 as FQNEAQ (reference sequence). V lost 5 bases, J lost 15 bases, and 21 bases stayed unmatched.

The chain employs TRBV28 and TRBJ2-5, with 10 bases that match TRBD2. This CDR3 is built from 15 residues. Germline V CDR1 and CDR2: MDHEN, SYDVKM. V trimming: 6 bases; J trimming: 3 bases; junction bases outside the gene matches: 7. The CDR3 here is CASSTAGLAEETQYF. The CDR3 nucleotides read TGTGCCAGCAGCACCGCCGGACTAGCGGAAGAGACCCAGTACTTC.

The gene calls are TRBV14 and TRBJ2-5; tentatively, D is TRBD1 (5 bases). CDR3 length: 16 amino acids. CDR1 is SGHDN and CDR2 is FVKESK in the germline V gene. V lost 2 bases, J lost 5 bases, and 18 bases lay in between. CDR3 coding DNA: TGTGCCAGCAGCCAAAGCGTAGTCGGGTGGGGCGAGACCCAGTACTTC. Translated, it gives CASSQSVVGWGETQYF.

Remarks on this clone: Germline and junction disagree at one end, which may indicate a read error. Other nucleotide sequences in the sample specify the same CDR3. The DNA of the CDR3 is TGTGCCAGCATCAGGGGGCCTGCGACTGAAGCTTTCTTT. This sequence encodes CASIRGPATEAFF. The V call is TRBV10-2, the J call TRBJ1-1; 8 bases are a match to TRBD1. The CDR3 length is 13 residues. Germline values: CDR1 WSHSY, CDR2 SAAADI.

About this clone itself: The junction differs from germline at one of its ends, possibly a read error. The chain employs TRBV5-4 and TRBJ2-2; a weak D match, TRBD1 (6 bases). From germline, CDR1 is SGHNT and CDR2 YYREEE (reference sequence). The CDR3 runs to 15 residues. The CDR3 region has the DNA TGCGCCAGCAGCCTTGACAGGAGGAACACCGGGGAGCTGTTTTTT. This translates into CASSLDRRNTGELFF.

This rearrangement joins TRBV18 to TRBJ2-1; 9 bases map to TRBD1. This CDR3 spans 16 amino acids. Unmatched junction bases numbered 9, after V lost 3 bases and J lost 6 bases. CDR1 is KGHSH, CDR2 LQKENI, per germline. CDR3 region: CASSPPGTGPLNEQFF. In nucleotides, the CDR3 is TGTGCCAGCTCACCCCCCGGGACAGGGCCCCTCAATGAGCAGTTCTTC.

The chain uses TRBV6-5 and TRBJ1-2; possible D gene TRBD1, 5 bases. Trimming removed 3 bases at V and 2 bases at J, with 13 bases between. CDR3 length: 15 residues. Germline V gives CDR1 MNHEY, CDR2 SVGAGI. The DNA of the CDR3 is TGTGCCAGCAGTTATTTCAGGGCCGTAAACTATGGCTACACCTTC. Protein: CASSYFRAVNYGYTF.

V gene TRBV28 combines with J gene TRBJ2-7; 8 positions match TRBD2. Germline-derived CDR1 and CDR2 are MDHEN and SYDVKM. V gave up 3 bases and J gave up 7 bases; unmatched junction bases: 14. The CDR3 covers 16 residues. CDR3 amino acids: CASSFLGGTRLTEQYF. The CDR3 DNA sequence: TGTGCCAGCAGTTTTCTCGGCGGGACTAGACTAACGGAGCAGTACTTC.

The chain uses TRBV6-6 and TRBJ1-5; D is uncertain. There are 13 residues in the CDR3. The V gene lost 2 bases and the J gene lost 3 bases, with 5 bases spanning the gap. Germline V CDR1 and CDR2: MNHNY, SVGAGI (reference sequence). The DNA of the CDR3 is TGTGCCAGCAGTTACAGGCTCAATCAGCCCCAGCATTTT. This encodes CASSYRLNQPQHF.

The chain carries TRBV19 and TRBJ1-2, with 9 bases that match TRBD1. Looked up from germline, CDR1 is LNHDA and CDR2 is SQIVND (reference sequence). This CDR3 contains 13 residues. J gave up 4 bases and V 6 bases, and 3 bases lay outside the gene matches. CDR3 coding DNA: TGTGCCAGTAGAACGACAGGGGGCTATGGCTACACCTTC. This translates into CASRTTGGYGYTF.

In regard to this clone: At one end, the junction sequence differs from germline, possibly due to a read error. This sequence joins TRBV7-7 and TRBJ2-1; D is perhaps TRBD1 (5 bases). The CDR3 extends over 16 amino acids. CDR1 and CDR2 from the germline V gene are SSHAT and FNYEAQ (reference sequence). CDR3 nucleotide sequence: TGTGCTAGCAGCCCTTGGACAAAAAGCTCCTACAATGAGCAGTTCTTC. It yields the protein CASSPWTKSSYNEQFF.

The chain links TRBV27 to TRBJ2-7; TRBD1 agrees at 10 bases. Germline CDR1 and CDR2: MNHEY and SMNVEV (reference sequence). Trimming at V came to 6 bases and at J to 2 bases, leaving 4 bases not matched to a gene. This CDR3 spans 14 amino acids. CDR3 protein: CASSVDRGPYEQYF. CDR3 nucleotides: TGTGCCAGCAGCGTTGACAGGGGGCCCTACGAGCAGTACTTC.

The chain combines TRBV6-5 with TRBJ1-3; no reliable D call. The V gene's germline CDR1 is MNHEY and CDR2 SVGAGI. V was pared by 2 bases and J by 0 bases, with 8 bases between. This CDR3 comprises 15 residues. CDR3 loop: CASSYHGISGNTIYF. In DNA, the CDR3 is TGTGCCAGCAGTTACCACGGGATCTCTGGAAACACCATATATTTT.

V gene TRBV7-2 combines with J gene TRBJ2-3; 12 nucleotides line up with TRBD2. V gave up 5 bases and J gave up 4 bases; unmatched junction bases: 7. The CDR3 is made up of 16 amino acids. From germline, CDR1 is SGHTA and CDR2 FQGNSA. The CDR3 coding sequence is TGTGCCAGCAGCCCACTAGCGGGAGGAGGGCCAGATACGCAGTATTTT. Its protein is CASSPLAGGGPDTQYF.